What follows is one TCR beta chain and its context. As yet, its antigen is unknown. This record comes from a study of T cells in localized non-small cell lung cancer. General study results and limits: Median around 54 top-100 tumor clones were shared with paired adjacent lung. Those with higher blood T cell density had longer overall survival. Heterogeneity remains possible, as sequencing covered one tumor region only. Uninvolved adjacent lung showed higher T cell clonality than tumor.

Clones were read by immunoSEQ multiplex PCR, and TCRdb kept only the in-frame ones, dropping some. This table has about 33,000 clones, about 90% appearing once. Trimming removed 3 bases from V and 10 bases from J; junction bases left unmatched: 12. The CDR3 has 16 amino acids. Germline loops: CDR1 SGHVS, CDR2 FQNEAQ. The sequenced sample was peripheral blood, obtained before any cancer treatment. The chain links TRBV7-8 to TRBJ1-6, with 7 bases aligning to TRBD1. The sequence derives from a female donor at least 60 years old with stage I lung adenocarcinoma. The CDR3 nucleotides read TGTGCCAGCAGCTTCCCCTCCGGGCAGGGGGACTCACCCCTCCACTTT. Its translation: CASSFPSGQGDSPLHF.